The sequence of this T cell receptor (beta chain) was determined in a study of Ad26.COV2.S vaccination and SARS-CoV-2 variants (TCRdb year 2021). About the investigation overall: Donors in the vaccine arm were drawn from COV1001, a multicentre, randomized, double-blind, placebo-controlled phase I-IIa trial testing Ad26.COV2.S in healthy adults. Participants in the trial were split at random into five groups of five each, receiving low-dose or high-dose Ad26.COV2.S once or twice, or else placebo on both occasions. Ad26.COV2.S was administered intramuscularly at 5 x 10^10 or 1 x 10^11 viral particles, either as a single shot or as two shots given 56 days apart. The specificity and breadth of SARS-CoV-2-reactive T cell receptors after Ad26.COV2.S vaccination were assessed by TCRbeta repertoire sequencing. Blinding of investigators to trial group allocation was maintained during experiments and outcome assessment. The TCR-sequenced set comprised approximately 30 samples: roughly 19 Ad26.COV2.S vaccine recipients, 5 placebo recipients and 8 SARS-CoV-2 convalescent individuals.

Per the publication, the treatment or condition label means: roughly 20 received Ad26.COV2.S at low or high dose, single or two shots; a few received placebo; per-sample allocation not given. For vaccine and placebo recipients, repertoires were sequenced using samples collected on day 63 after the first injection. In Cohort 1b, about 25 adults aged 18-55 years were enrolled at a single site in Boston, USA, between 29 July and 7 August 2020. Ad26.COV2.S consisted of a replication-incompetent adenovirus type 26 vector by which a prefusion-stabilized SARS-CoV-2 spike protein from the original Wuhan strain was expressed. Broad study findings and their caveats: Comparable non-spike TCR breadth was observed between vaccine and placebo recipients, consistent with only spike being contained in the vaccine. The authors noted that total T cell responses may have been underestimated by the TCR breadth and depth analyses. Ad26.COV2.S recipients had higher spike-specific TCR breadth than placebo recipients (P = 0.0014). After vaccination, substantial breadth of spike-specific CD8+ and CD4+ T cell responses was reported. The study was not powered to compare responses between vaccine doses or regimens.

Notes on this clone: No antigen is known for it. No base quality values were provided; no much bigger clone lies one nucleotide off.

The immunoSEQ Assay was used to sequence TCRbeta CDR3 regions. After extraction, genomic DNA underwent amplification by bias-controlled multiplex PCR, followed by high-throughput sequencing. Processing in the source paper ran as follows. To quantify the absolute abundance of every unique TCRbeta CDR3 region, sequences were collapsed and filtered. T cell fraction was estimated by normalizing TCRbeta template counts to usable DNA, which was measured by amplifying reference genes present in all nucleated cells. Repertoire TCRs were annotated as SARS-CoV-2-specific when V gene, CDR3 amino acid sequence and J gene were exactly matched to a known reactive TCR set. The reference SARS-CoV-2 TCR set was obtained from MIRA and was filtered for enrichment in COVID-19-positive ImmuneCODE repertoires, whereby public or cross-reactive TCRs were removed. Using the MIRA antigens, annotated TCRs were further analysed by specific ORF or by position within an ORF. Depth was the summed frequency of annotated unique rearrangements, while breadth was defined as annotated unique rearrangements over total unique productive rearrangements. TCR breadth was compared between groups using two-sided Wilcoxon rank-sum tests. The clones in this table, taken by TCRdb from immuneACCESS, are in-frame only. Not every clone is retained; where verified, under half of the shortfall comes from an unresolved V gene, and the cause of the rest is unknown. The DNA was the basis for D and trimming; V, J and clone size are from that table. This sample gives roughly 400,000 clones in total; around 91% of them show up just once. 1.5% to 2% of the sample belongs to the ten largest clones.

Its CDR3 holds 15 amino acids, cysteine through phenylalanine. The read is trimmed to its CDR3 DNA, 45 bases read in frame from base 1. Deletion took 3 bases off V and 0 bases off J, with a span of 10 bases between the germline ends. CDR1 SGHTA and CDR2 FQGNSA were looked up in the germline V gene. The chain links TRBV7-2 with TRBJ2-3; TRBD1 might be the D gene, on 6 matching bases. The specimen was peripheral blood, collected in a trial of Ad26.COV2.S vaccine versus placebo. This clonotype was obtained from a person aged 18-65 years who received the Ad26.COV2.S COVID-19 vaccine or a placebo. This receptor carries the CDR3 CASSFRQASTDTQYF. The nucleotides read TGTGCCAGCAGCTTTCGACAGGCTAGCACAGATACGCAGTATTTT.